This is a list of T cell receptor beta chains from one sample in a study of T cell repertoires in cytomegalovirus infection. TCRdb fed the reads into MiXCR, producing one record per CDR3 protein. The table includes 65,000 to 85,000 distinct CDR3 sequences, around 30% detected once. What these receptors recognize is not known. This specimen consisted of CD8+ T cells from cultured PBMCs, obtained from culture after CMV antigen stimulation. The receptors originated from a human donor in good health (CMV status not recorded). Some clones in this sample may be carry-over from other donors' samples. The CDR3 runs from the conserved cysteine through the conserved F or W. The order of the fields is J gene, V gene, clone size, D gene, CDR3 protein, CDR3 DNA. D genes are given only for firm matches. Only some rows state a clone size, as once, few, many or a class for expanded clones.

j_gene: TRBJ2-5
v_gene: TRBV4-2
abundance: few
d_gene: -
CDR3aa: CASSQVSSVGMQTQYF
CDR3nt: TGTGCCAGCAGCCAAGTGTCCTCGGTAGGGATGCAGACCCAGTACTTC

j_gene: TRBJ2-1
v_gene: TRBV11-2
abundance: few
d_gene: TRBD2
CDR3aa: CASSLASSGAHNEQFF
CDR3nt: TGTGCCAGCAGCTTAGCCTCTAGCGGGGCTCACAATGAGCAGTTCTTC

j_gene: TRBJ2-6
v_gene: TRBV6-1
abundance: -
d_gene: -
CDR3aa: CASRYDSSGANVLTF
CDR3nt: TGTGCCAGCAGGTACGACAGCTCTGGGGCCAACGTCCTGACTTTC

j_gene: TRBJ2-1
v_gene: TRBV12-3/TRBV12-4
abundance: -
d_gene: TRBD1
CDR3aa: CASSPTGGPTYNEQFF
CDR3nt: TGTGCCAGCAGTCCGACAGGGGGTCCCACCTACAATGAGCAGTTCTTC

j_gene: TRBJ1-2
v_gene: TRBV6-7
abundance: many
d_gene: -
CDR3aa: CASSYSTSRPPNYGYTF
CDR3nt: TGTGCCAGCAGTTACTCGACCAGCCGACCTCCTAACTATGGCTACACCTTC

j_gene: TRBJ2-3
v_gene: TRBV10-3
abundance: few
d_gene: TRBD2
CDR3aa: CAISGGLAGVADTQYF
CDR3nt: TGTGCCATCAGTGGGGGACTAGCGGGAGTTGCAGATACGCAGTATTTT

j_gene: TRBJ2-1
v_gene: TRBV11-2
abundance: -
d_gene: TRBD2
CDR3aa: CASSPQGGLAGGGISREQFF
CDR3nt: TGTGCCAGCAGCCCCCAAGGGGGACTAGCGGGAGGAGGGATTAGCAGGGAGCAGTTCTTC

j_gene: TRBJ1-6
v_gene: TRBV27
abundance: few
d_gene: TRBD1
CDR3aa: CASSLGTGYTPLHF
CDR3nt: TGTGCCAGCAGTTTAGGGACAGGGTATACGCCCCTCCACTTT

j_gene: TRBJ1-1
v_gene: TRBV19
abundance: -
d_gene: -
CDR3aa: CASSGQTNTEAFF
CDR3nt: TGTGCCAGTAGTGGGCAGACGAACACTGAAGCTTTCTTT

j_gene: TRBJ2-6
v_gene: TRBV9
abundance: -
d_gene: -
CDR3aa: CASSLRTGRDPGANVLTF
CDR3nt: TGTGCCAGCAGCCTCCGGACAGGGAGGGATCCTGGGGCCAACGTCCTGACTTTC

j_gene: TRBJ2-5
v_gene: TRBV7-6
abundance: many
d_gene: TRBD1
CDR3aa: CASSLTSPPDRVETQYF
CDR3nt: TGTGCCAGCAGCCTTACGTCCCCCCCGGACAGGGTTGAGACCCAGTACTTC

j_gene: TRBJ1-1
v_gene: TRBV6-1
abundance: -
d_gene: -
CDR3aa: CASTNQDYEAFF
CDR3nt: TGTGCCAGCACCAATCAGGATTATGAAGCTTTCTTT

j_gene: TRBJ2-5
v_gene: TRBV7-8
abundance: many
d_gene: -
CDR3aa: CASSLASRAGETQYF
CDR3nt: TGTGCCAGCAGCTTAGCGTCACGGGCGGGGGAGACCCAGTACTTC

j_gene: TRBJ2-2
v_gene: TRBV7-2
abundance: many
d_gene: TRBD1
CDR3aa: CASSLQQGSGELFF
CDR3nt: TGTGCCAGCAGCCTCCAACAGGGGTCCGGGGAGCTGTTTTTT

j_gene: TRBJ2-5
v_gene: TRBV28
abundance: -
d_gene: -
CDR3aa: CASSSLGFQETQYF
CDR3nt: TGTGCCAGCAGTTCTCTGGGTTTCCAAGAGACCCAGTACTTC